In this sample, the clone carrying this T cell receptor beta chain turned up many times. As yet, its antigen is unknown. CDR3 length: 15 residues. V was cut by 7 bases and J by 7 bases, with 23 bases left in between. The V gene's germline CDR1 is MDHEN and CDR2 SYDVKM. This record comes from a study of regulatory T cells in long-lasting Graves disease. With iRepertoire HTBI primers and Arm-PCR of CDR3 regions, TCR beta libraries were built. MiXCR, applied by TCRdb to the multiplex PCR reads, yields one record per CDR3 protein. The data show about 450,000 distinct CDR3 sequences, 12% to 15% seen once. Time point given: newly diagnosed GD, antithyroid drugs for less than 3 months. The authors made the TCR library using RNA they extracted from PBMCs. Study-wide findings and caveats: Persistent patients shared more public clonotypes (under 3,000) than newly diagnosed patients (under 1,000).

The sample also formed part of further work on T cells in Graves' hyperthyroidism and ophthalmopathy.

This sequence was found in a woman in her forties or fifties with Graves disease. The chain links TRBV28 to TRBJ2-7, with D perhaps TRBD2 (6 bases). The sample here was peripheral blood mononuclear cells (PBMCs), taken at new diagnosis, from a patient treated with antithyroid drugs. The CDR3, as DNA: TGTGCCAGCACGGGATTCGCGCGGGACCCCTGGGAGCAGTACTTC. Translated, it gives CASTGFARDPWEQYF.